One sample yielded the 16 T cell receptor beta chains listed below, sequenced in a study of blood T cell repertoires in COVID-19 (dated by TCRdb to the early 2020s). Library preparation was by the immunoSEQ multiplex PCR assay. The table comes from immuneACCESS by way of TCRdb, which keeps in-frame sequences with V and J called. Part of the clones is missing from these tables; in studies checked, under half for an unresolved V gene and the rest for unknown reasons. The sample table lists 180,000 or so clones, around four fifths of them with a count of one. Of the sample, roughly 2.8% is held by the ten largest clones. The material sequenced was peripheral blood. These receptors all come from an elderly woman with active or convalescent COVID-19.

CDR3: CASSLGQGREQYF. The CDR3 nucleotides read TGTGCCAGCAGCTTGGGACAGGGCCGCGAGCAGTACTTC. The chain recombines TRBV7-6 with TRBJ2-7; 9 bases are shared with TRBD1. The CDR3 length is 13 residues. Germline CDR1 reads SGHVS; CDR2 reads FNYEAQ. With V trimmed by 3 bases and J by 6 bases, 3 bases remained unmatched.

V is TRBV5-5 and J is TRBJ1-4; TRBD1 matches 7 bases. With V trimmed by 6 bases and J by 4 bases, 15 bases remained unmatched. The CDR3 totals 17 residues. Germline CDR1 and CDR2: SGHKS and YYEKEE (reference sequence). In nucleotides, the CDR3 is TGTGCCAGCAAAGGTCTAAAGGGGGCAGGCCTTAATGAAAAACTGTTTTTT. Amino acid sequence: CASKGLKGAGLNEKLFF. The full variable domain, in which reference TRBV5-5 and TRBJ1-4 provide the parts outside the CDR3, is DAGVTQSPTHLIKTRGQQVTLRCSPISGHKSVSWYQQVLGQGPQFIFQYYEKEERGRGNFPDRFSARQFPNYSSELNVNALLLGDSALYLCASKGLKGAGLNEKLFFGSGTQLSVL.

The chain's CDR3 is CASSPGIDEQFF. The DNA of the CDR3 is TGCGCCAGCAGCCCAGGGATCGATGAGCAGTTCTTC. J is TRBJ2-1 and V is TRBV5-1; weak D call: TRBD1 (5 bases). Trimming took off 4 bases at V and 8 bases at J, with 10 bases between the two ends. CDR3 length: 12 residues. Germline assignment: CDR1 SGHRS and CDR2 YFSETQ.

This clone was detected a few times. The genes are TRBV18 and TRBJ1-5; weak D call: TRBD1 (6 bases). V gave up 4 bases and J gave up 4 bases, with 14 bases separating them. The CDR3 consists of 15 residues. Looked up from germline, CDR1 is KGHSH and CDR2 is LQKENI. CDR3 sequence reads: CASSRGQLANQPQHF. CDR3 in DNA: TGTGCCAGCTCACGAGGACAGCTTGCTAATCAGCCCCAGCATTTT. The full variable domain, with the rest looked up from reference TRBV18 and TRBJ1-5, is NAGVMQNPRHLVRRRGQEARLRCSPMKGHSHVYWYRQLPEEGLKFMVYLQKENIIDESGMPKERFSAEFPKEGPSILRIQQVVRGDSAAYFCASSRGQLANQPQHFGDGTRLSIL.

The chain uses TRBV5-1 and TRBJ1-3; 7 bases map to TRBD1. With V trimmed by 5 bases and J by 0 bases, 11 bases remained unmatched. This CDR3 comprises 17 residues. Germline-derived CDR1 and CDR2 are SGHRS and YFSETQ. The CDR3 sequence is CASSPELTGYSGNTIYF. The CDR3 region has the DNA TGCGCCAGCAGTCCGGAACTGACAGGGTACTCTGGAAACACCATATATTTT.

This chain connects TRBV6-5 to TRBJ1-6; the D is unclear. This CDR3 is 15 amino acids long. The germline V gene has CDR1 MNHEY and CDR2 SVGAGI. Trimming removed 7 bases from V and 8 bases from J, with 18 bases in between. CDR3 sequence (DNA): TGTGCCAGCAACCCCCCAGGCCCTACGGATTCACCCCTCCACTTT. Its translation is CASNPPGPTDSPLHF.

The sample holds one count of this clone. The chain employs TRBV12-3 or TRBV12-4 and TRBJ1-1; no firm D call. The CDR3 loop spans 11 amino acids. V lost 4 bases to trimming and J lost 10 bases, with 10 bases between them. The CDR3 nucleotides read TGTGCCAGCAGTTGGACGGGGAGAGCTTTCTTT. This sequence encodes CASSWTGRAFF.

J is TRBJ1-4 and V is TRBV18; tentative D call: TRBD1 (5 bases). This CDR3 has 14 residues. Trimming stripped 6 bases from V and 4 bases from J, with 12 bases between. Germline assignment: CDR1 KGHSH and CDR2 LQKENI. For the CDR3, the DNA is TGTGCCAGCTCCCGCCGCGACAGTAATGAAAAACTGTTTTTT. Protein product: CASSRRDSNEKLFF.

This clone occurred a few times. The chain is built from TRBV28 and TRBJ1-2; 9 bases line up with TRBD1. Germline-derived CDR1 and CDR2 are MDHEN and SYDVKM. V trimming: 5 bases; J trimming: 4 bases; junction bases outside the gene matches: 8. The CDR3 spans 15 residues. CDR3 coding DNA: TGTGCCAGCAGTCCAATGGGACAGGGAGCCTATGGCTACACCTTC. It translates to CASSPMGQGAYGYTF.

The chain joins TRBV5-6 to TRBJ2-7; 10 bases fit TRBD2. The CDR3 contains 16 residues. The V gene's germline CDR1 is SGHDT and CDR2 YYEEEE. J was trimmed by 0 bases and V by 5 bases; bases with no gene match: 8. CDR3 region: CASSSAPSGSSYEQYF. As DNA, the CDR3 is TGTGCCAGCAGTTCCGCCCCTAGCGGGAGCTCCTACGAGCAGTACTTC.

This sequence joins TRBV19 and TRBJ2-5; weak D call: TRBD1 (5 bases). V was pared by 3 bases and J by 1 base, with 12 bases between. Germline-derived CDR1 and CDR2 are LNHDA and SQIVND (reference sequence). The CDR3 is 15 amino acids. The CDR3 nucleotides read TGTGCCAGTAGTATCCAGGGTAATATCCAAGAGACCCAGTACTTC. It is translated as CASSIQGNIQETQYF.

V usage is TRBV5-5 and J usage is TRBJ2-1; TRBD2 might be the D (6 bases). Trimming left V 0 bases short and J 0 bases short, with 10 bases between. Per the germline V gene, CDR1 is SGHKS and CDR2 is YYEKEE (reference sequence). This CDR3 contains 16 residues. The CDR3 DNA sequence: TGTGCCAGCAGCTTGGACGGCGGGATCTCCTACAATGAGCAGTTCTTC. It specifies CASSLDGGISYNEQFF. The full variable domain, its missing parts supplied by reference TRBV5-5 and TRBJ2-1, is DAGVTQSPTHLIKTRGQQVTLRCSPISGHKSVSWYQQVLGQGPQFIFQYYEKEERGRGNFPDRFSARQFPNYSSELNVNALLLGDSALYLCASSLDGGISYNEQFFGPGTRLTVL.

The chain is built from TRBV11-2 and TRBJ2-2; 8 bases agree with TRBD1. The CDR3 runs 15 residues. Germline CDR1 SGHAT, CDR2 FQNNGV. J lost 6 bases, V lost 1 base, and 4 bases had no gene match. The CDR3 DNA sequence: TGTGCCAGCAGCTTAGTTGCAGGGGGCCCCGGGGAGCTGTTTTTT. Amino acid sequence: CASSLVAGGPGELFF.

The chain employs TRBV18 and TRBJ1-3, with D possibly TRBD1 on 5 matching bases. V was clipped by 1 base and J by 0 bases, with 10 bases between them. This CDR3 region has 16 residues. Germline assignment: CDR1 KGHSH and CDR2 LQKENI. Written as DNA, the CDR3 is TGTGCCAGCTCACCACGGGGCAGCCTCTCTGGAAACACCATATATTTT. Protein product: CASSPRGSLSGNTIYF.

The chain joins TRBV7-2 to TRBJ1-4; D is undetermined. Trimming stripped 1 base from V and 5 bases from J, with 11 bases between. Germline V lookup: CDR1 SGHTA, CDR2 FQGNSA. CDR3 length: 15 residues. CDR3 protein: CASSLVSAFNEKLFF. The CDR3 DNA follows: TGTGCCAGCAGCTTAGTGTCAGCGTTCAATGAAAAACTGTTTTTT. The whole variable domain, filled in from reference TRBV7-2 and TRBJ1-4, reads GAGVSQSPSNKVTEKGKDVELRCDPISGHTALYWYRQSLGQGLEFLIYFQGNSAPDKSGLPSDRFSAERTGGSVSTLTIQRTQQEDSAVYLCASSLVSAFNEKLFFGSGTQLSVL.

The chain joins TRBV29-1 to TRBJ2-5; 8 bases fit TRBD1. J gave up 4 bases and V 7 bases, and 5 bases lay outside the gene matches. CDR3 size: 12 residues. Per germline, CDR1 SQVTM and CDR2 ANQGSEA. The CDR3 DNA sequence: TGCAGCGCTGCTACAGGGGGAGAGACCCAGTACTTC. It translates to CSAATGGETQYF. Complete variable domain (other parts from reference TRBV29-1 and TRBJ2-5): SAVISQKPSRDICQRGTSLTIQCQVDSQVTMMFWYRQQPGQSLTLIATANQGSEATYESGFVIDKFPISRPNLTFSTLTVSNMSPEDSSIYLCSAATGGETQYFGPGTRLLVL.